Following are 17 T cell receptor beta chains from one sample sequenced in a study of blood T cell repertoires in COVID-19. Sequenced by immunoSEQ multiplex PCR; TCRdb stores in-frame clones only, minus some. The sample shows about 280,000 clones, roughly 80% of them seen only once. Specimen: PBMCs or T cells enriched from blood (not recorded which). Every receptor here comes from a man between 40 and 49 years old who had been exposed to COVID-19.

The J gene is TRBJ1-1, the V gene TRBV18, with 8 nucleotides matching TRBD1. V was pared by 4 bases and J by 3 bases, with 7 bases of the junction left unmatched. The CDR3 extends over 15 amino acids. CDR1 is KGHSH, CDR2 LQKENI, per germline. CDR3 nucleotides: TGTGCCAGCTCACAGAATAAGGGACAGGACACTGAAGCTTTCTTT. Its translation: CASSQNKGQDTEAFF.

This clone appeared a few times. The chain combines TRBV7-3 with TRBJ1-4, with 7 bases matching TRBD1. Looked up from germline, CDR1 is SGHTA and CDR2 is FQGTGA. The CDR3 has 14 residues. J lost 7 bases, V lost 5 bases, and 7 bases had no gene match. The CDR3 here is CASSPTGNSEKLFF. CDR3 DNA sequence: TGTGCCAGCAGCCCGACAGGGAACAGTGAAAAACTGTTTTTT.

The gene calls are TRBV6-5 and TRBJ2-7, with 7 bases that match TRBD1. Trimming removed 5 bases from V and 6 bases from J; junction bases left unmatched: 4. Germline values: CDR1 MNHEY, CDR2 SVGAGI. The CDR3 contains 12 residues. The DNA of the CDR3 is TGTGCCAGCAGTCGACAGGGATTCGAGCAGTACTTC. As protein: CASSRQGFEQYF.

The CDR3 spells CASGGTASFDTQYF. The CDR3 bases are TGTGCCAGCGGGGGGACCGCGAGCTTTGATACGCAGTATTTT. This rearrangement joins TRBV2 to TRBJ2-3, with TRBD2 as a possible D gene (6 bases). This CDR3 is 14 amino acids long. V lost 8 bases to trimming and J lost 6 bases, with 18 bases between them. The germline V gene has CDR1 SNHLY and CDR2 FYNNEI.

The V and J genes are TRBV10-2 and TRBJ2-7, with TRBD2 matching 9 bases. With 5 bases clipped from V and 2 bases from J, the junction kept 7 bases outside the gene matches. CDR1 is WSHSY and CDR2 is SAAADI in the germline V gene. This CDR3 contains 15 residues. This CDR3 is CASSWGAGGTYEQYF. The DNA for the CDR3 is TGCGCCAGCAGTTGGGGAGCGGGAGGAACCTACGAGCAGTACTTC.

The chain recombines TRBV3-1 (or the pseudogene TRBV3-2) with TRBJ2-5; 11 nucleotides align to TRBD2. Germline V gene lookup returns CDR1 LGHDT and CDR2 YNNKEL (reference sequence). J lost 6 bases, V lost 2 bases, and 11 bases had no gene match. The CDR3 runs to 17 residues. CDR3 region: CASSQFLSSGRGKTQYF. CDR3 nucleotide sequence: TGTGCCAGCAGCCAATTTTTAAGTAGCGGGAGGGGAAAGACCCAGTACTTC.

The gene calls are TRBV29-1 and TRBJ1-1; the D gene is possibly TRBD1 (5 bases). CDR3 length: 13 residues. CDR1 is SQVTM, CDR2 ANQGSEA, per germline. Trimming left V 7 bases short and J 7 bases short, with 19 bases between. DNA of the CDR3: TGCAGCGCCCGAACACGACTGACAGTTGAAGCTTTCTTT. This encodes CSARTRLTVEAFF.

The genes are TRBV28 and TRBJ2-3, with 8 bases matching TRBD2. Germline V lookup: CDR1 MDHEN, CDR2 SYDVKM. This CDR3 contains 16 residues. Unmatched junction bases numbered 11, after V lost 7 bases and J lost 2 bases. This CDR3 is CASTPSGLVATDTQYF. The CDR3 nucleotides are TGTGCCAGCACCCCCTCGGGACTAGTTGCCACAGATACGCAGTATTTT.

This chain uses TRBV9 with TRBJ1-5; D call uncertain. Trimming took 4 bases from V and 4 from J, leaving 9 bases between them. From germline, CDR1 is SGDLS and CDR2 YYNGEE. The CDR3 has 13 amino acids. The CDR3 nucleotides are TGTGCCAGCAGCAAGGGAGGGAATCAGCCCCAGCATTTT. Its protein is CASSKGGNQPQHF.

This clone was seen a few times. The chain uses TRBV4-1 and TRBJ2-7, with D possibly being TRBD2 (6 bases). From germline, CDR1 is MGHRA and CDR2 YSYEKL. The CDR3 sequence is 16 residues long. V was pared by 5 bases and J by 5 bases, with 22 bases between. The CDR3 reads CASSLGGRSLRDEQYF. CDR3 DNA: TGCGCCAGCAGCTTGGGGGGTAGGAGTTTGAGGGACGAGCAGTACTTC.

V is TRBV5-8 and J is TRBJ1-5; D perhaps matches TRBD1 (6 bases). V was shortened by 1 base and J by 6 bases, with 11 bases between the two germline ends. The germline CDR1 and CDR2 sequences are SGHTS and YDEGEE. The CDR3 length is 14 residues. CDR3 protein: CASSLTGWLQPQHF. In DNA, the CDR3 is TGTGCCAGCAGCTTGACAGGGTGGCTTCAGCCCCAGCATTTT.

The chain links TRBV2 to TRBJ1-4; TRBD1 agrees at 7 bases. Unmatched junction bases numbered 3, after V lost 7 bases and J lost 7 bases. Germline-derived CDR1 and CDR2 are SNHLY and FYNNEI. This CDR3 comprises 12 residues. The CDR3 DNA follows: TGTGCCAGCACAGGGACAGCTGAAAAACTGTTTTTT. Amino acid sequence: CASTGTAEKLFF.

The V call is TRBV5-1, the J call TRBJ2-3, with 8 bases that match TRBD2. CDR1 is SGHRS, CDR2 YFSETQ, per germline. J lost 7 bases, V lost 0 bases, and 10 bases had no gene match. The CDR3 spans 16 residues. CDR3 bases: TGCGCCAGCAGCTTGGGAGCGGGAGTAGAGGGAAATACGCAGTATTTT. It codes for CASSLGAGVEGNTQYF.

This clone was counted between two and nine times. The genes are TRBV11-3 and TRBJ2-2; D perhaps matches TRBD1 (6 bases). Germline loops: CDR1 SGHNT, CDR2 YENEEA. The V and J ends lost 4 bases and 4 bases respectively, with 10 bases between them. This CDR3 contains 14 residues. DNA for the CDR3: TGTGCCAGCAGCTCGGGACACAGCACCGGGGAGCTGTTTTTT. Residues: CASSSGHSTGELFF. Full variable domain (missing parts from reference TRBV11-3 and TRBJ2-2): EAGVVQSPRYKIIEKKQPVAFWCNPISGHNTLYWYLQNLGQGPELLIRYENEEAVDDSQLPKDRFSAERLKGVDSTLKIQPAELGDSAVYLCASSSGHSTGELFFGEGSRLTVL.

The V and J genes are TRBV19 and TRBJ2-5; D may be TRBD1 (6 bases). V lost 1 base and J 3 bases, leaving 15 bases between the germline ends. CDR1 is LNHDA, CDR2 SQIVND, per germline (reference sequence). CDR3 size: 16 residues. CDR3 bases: TGTGCCAGTAGTATAGGCAGGGGACCCTTCAAAGAGACCCAGTACTTC. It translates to CASSIGRGPFKETQYF.

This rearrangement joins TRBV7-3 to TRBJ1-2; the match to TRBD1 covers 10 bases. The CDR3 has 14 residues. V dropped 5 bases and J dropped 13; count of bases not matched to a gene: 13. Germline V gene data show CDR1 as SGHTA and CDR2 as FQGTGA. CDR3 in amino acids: CASSAYSGTGEFTF. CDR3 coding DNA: TGTGCCAGCAGCGCCTATTCCGGGACAGGGGAGTTCACCTTC.

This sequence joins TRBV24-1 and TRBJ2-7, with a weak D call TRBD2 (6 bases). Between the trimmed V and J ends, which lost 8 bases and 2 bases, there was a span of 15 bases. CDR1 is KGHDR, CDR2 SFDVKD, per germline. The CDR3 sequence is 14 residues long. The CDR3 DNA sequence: TGTGCCACCAACGGGGGTTCTTATGCCTACGAGCAGTACTTC. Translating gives CATNGGSYAYEQYF.